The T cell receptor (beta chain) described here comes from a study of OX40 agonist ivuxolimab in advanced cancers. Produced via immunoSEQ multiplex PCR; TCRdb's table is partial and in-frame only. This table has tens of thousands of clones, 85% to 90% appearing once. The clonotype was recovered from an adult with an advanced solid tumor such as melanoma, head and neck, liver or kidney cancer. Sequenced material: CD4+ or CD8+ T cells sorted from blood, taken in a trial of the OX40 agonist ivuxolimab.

The CDR3: CASSLGGGVMMETQYF. CDR3 bases: TGTGCCAGCAGTTTAGGGGGAGGTGTTATGATGGAGACCCAGTACTTC. The rearrangement links TRBV27 to TRBJ2-5, with D tentatively TRBD2 (6 bases). Germline values: CDR1 MNHEY, CDR2 SMNVEV (reference sequence). CDR3 length: 16 residues. Trimming removed 2 bases at V and 5 bases at J, with 18 bases between.